This TCR beta chain is drawn from a study of blood T cell repertoires in COVID-19. V lost 3 bases to trimming and J lost 1 base, with 14 bases between them. From germline, CDR1 is LNHDA and CDR2 SQIVND (reference sequence). The CDR3 spans 16 residues. This clone appeared once. Sequencing used immunoSEQ multiplex PCR; TCRdb keeps in-frame clones, though not all of them. There are about 59,000 clones in the sample; 91% occur only once, and about 9.1% lies in the top ten. This chain joins TRBV19 and TRBJ2-3, with D possibly TRBD1 on 5 matching bases. The origin of this receptor is a human donor in a cohort sampled during active COVID-19. The sequencing input was peripheral blood. CDR3 region: CASSIPRVQGTDTQYF. The CDR3 DNA reads TGTGCCAGTAGTATTCCCAGGGTACAGGGCACAGATACGCAGTATTTT.